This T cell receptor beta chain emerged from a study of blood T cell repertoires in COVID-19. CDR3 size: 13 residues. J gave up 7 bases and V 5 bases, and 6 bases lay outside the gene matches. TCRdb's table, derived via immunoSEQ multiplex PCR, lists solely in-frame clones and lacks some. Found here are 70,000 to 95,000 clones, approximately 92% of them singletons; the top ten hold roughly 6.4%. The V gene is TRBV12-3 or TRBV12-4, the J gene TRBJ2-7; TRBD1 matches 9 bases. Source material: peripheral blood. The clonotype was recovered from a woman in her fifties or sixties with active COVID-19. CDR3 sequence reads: CASSPTGGKEQYF. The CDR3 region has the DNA TGTGCCAGCAGTCCAACAGGGGGCAAAGAGCAGTACTTC.